These 29 T cell receptor beta chains came from one sample sequenced in a study of CD8 T cells in ankylosing spondylitis. Findings and caveats of the study: Within ankylosing spondylitis blood, a TCR beta motif made up of under 10 highly homologous variants appeared to be characteristic.

These receptors have no identified antigens. Via MiXCR, TCRdb re-called the 5' RACE reads, giving one row per CDR3 protein. In the table there are some 450,000 distinct CDR3 sequences, approximately 17% of which are singletons. Input material: blood, either unsorted or a sorted T cell fraction (not recorded which). The receptors here all came from a male donor with ankylosing spondylitis.

This clonotype showed up many times. The chain uses TRBV19 and TRBJ2-2; D not certain. The CDR3 has 14 amino acids. Trimming pared 7 bases from V and 5 bases from J, leaving 14 bases between. CDR1 is LNHDA and CDR2 is SQIVND in the germline V gene (reference sequence). CDR3 in amino acids: CASKDVTRTGELFF. The DNA for the CDR3 is TGTGCCAGTAAGGACGTAACGCGTACCGGGGAGCTGTTTTTT. The variable domain in full, completed from reference TRBV19 and TRBJ2-2, reads DGGITQSPKYLFRKEGQNVTLSCEQNLNHDAMYWYRQDPGQGLRLIYYSQIVNDFQKGDIAEGYSVSREKKESFPLTVTSAQKNPTAFYLCASKDVTRTGELFFGEGSRLTVL.

This clonotype appeared a few times. The genes are TRBV6-1 and TRBJ1-5; TRBD1 aligns across 9 bases. V lost 6 bases and J lost 3; bases outside the gene matches: 6. The CDR3 covers 15 residues. Germline V gene lookup returns CDR1 MNHNS and CDR2 SASEGT. CDR3 protein: CASSPTGGTNQPQHF. The CDR3 nucleotides are TGTGCCAGCAGCCCGACAGGGGGAACCAATCAGCCCCAGCATTTT.

As concerns this clonotype: Just one base apart from a much larger clone, this may be a read error. The chain employs TRBV3-1 and TRBJ1-1, with D unresolved. Germline V gives CDR1 LGHDT, CDR2 YNNKEL (reference sequence). V lost 0 bases and J lost 6, with 2 bases in between. The CDR3 totals 11 residues. CDR3 coding DNA: TGTGCCAGCAGCCAAGATGCTGAAGCTTTCTTT. It yields the protein CASSQDAEAFF.

There are a few counts of this clonotype. The rearrangement joins TRBV12-3 or TRBV12-4 to TRBJ1-5; 11 bases fit TRBD1. After removal of 4 bases from V and 11 bases from J, the junction contained 4 bases not matched to a gene. This CDR3 is built from 13 residues. The chain's CDR3 is CASSSGTGGSQHF. The CDR3 DNA reads as TGTGCCAGCAGTTCAGGGACAGGGGGGTCCCAGCATTTT.

The gene calls are TRBV7-9 and TRBJ2-5; perhaps TRBD1 as D (6 bases). Trimming removed 4 bases from V and 5 bases from J, with 23 bases in between. This CDR3 contains 17 residues. CDR1 is SEHNR, CDR2 FQNEAQ, per germline (reference sequence). The CDR3 protein is CASSSAWTAGGEETQYF. The CDR3, as DNA: TGTGCCAGCAGCTCTGCTTGGACAGCTGGAGGTGAGGAGACCCAGTACTTC.

The chain is built from TRBV27 and TRBJ2-1; D might be TRBD1 or TRBD2, each matching 5 bases. V was cut by 5 bases and J by 2 bases, with 13 bases left in between. This CDR3 spans 15 amino acids. CDR1 is MNHEY, CDR2 SMNVEV, per germline (reference sequence). CDR3 residues: CASSEGNWAYNEQFF. The DNA of the CDR3 is TGTGCCAGCAGTGAGGGGAATTGGGCCTACAATGAGCAGTTCTTC.

This sequence joins TRBV7-9 and TRBJ2-1, with 12 nucleotides matching TRBD2. This CDR3 is built from 16 residues. V was pared by 6 bases and J by 7 bases, with 10 bases of the junction left unmatched. The germline gives CDR1 SEHNR, CDR2 FQNEAQ (reference sequence). The CDR3 loop reads CASRRQGLAGPNEQFF. The DNA for the CDR3 is TGTGCCAGCAGGCGACAGGGACTAGCGGGCCCGAATGAGCAGTTCTTC.

This clonotype was seen only a few times. This chain connects TRBV28 to TRBJ1-1; D ambiguous. Trimming took off 3 bases at V and 8 bases at J, with 7 bases between the two ends. Germline-derived CDR1 and CDR2 are MDHEN and SYDVKM. There are 11 residues in the CDR3. The CDR3 nucleotides are TGTGCCAGCAGTTTCACCCGGGAAGCTTTCTTT. Translated: CASSFTREAFF.

This clonotype came up many times. The chain joins TRBV25-1 to TRBJ1-5; TRBD1 matches at 7 bases. V shed 6 bases, J shed 0 bases, and the junction held 2 bases outside the gene matches. This CDR3 spans 14 amino acids. Looked up from germline, CDR1 is MGHDK and CDR2 is SYGVNS. The CDR3 loop reads CASSAGGSNQPQHF. The CDR3 region has the DNA TGTGCCAGCAGCGCAGGGGGTAGCAATCAGCCCCAGCATTTT. The complete variable domain, with remaining parts taken from reference TRBV25-1 and TRBJ1-5, reads EADIYQTPRYLVIGTGKKITLECSQTMGHDKMYWYQQDPGMELHLIHYSYGVNSTEKGDLSSESTVSRIRTEHFPLTLESARPSHTSQYLCASSAGGSNQPQHFGDGTRLSIL.

The table lists this clonotype with a few counts. The chain recombines TRBV12-3 or TRBV12-4 with TRBJ1-2; tentative D call: TRBD1 (5 bases). Trimming shortened V by 5 bases and J by 4 bases, and 17 bases separated the two germline ends. The CDR3 is made up of 15 amino acids. CDR3 in amino acids: CASSTLITGSYGYTF. As DNA, the CDR3 is TGTGCCAGCAGTACCCTAATAACAGGTTCCTATGGCTACACCTTC.

This clonotype was counted between two and nine times. This chain connects TRBV5-1 to TRBJ1-4, with TRBD1 matching 7 bases. Germline V CDR1 and CDR2: SGHRS, YFSETQ. There are 16 residues in the CDR3. The ends lost 0 bases at V and 7 bases at J; junction bases unmatched: 9. The CDR3, as DNA: TGCGCCAGCAGCTTGGCTGGGGCAGGGGGAAGTGAAAAACTGTTTTTT. As protein: CASSLAGAGGSEKLFF.

In its sample, this clonotype was seen a few times. The genes are TRBV12-3 or TRBV12-4 and TRBJ2-3; 8 bases agree with TRBD2. The CDR3 has 14 residues. Germline trimming cut 3 bases from V and 4 bases from J; bases unmatched to any gene: 3. The CDR3 DNA reads as TGTGCCAGCAGTTTTCGCGGGGGGTCAGATACGCAGTATTTT. Amino acid sequence: CASSFRGGSDTQYF.

This clonotype appeared a few times. This chain uses TRBV20-1 with TRBJ2-3, with TRBD1 matching 7 bases. The CDR3 covers 13 residues. The V gene's germline CDR1 is DFQATT and CDR2 SNEGSKA (reference sequence). Germline trimming cut 5 bases from V and 7 bases from J; bases unmatched to any gene: 9. CDR3: CSAFSTGHNTQYF. CDR3 DNA sequence: TGCAGTGCTTTCTCGACAGGGCATAATACGCAGTATTTT.

This clonotype appeared many times. This chain connects TRBV4-3 to TRBJ2-1, with a weak D call TRBD1 (5 bases). The V and J ends lost 1 base and 0 bases respectively, with 10 bases between them. Germline values: CDR1 LGHNA, CDR2 YSLEER. This CDR3 comprises 16 residues. CDR3 amino acids: CASSQAGQGSYNEQFF. The CDR3 DNA reads as TGCGCCAGCAGCCAAGCCGGGCAGGGCTCCTACAATGAGCAGTTCTTC.

This clonotype was seen a handful of times. The J gene is TRBJ2-2, the V gene TRBV27; 8 nucleotides align to TRBD1. CDR3 size: 14 residues. The ends lost 5 bases at V and 8 bases at J; junction bases unmatched: 7. Germline V gene data show CDR1 as MNHEY and CDR2 as SMNVEV (reference sequence). The CDR3 coding sequence is TGTGCCAGCAGTCGACAGGGGAGCGTTGGGGAGCTGTTTTTT. Its protein is CASSRQGSVGELFF.

The rearrangement joins TRBV4-1 to TRBJ2-3; either TRBD1 or TRBD2 may supply D (5 bases each). The germline gives CDR1 MGHRA, CDR2 YSYEKL. The CDR3 has 16 residues. V lost 3 bases, J lost 5 bases, and 18 bases lay in between. Here the CDR3 reads CASSQGLGAPGDTQYF. Here the CDR3 DNA reads TGCGCCAGCAGCCAGGGGCTCGGGGCGCCGGGAGATACGCAGTATTTT.

V and J are TRBV21-1 and TRBJ2-7; the table gives TRBD2 as D, unverified against the DNA. TRBV21-1 counts as a pseudogene. CDR3 length: 15 residues. The CDR3 sequence is CASSKGREGSYEQYF. CDR3 sequence (DNA): TGTGCCAGCAGCAAAGGGAGGGAGGGATCCTACGAGCAGTACTTC.

This clonotype has a count of ten or more. The chain recombines TRBV5-1 with TRBJ2-5, with unresolved D. The CDR3 runs to 15 residues. Trimming removed 2 bases from V and 5 bases from J, with 16 bases in between. Germline values: CDR1 SGHRS, CDR2 YFSETQ. CDR3 bases: TGCGCCAGCAGCTTAGATGGCGGCTCCGGGGAGACCCAGTACTTC. Residues: CASSLDGGSGETQYF.

The gene calls are TRBV5-1 and TRBJ2-3; 10 bases align to TRBD2. Germline loops: CDR1 SGHRS, CDR2 YFSETQ. The trim removed 4 bases at V and 2 bases at J, leaving 7 bases unmatched. CDR3 length: 16 residues. Here the CDR3 reads CASSPALAGITDTQYF. DNA for the CDR3: TGCGCCAGCAGCCCGGCACTAGCGGGGATCACAGATACGCAGTATTTT.

This chain joins TRBV15 and TRBJ2-1; D possibly uses TRBD1 or TRBD2 (5 bases each). The CDR3 sequence is 15 residues long. Germline assignment: CDR1 LNHNV and CDR2 YYDKDF (reference sequence). With 5 bases removed from V and 7 bases from J, the gap between germline ends came to 18 bases. Written as DNA, the CDR3 is TGTGCCACCAGCCCCGACGGGGCTCCAGGGAATGAGCAGTTCTTC. This gives the protein CATSPDGAPGNEQFF.

V gene TRBV6-1 combines with J gene TRBJ2-3; 9 nucleotides line up with TRBD1. With V trimmed by 6 bases and J by 0 bases, 7 bases remained unmatched. The CDR3 runs to 16 residues. CDR1 and CDR2 from the germline V gene are MNHNS and SASEGT. The CDR3 DNA is TGTGCCAGCAGGAAGACAGGGGGGAGCAGCACAGATACGCAGTATTTT. It translates to CASRKTGGSSTDTQYF.

A few counts support this clonotype. The rearrangement uses TRBV2 and TRBJ2-1, with 7 bases matching TRBD2. The J segment lost 9 bases and the V segment lost 6 bases, leaving 14 bases of the junction unmatched. Germline CDR1 and CDR2: SNHLY and FYNNEI. The CDR3 covers 15 residues. The CDR3: CASRRGLEGPAEQFF. In DNA, the CDR3 is TGTGCCAGCAGGAGAGGACTAGAGGGACCCGCTGAGCAGTTCTTC.

V gene TRBV5-6 combines with J gene TRBJ2-7, with 7 bases identical to TRBD1. The CDR3 consists of 15 residues. After removal of 4 bases from V and 4 bases from J, the junction contained 11 bases not matched to a gene. Per germline, CDR1 SGHDT and CDR2 YYEEEE. The chain's CDR3 is CASSLPQGGKYEQYF. Here the CDR3 DNA reads TGTGCCAGCAGCCTCCCGCAAGGGGGCAAGTACGAGCAGTACTTC.

This chain links TRBV6-1 with TRBJ1-1; tentative D call: TRBD1 (6 bases). The CDR3 spans 15 residues. Germline V lookup: CDR1 MNHNS, CDR2 SASEGT. Trimming left V 1 base short and J 6 bases short, with 15 bases between. The CDR3 sequence: CASSEVGTGFPEAFF. The CDR3 coding sequence is TGTGCCAGCAGTGAAGTAGGAACAGGGTTCCCTGAAGCTTTCTTT.

This clonotype was detected only a few times. The chain has TRBV7-9 and TRBJ1-2, with TRBD1 matching over 10 bases. Germline values: CDR1 SEHNR, CDR2 FQNEAQ (reference sequence). V was pared by 5 bases and J by 5 bases, with 11 bases of the junction left unmatched. This CDR3 spans 16 amino acids. CDR3 DNA sequence: TGTGCCAGCAGCCACCGGGGACAGGGGTTCTTTTATGGCTACACCTTC. Protein sequence: CASSHRGQGFFYGYTF.

This chain joins TRBV7-2 and TRBJ2-1; the D gene is possibly TRBD2 (5 bases). This CDR3 has 16 residues. Trimming shortened V by 1 base and J by 5 bases, and 15 bases separated the two germline ends. CDR1 is SGHTA, CDR2 FQGNSA, per germline. This CDR3 is CASSLVLLVGNNEQFF. The CDR3 coding sequence is TGTGCCAGCAGCTTAGTTCTACTAGTTGGCAACAATGAGCAGTTCTTC.

This clonotype was counted a few times. The V and J genes are TRBV5-1 and TRBJ2-3, with D possibly being TRBD1 or TRBD2 (5 bases each). V was shortened by 3 bases and J by 0 bases, with 17 bases between the two germline ends. The CDR3 is 17 residues long. Germline V gives CDR1 SGHRS, CDR2 YFSETQ. CDR3 DNA: TGCGCCAGCAGCTGGGGCCGCGGAGGTCCTAGCACAGATACGCAGTATTTT. Protein: CASSWGRGGPSTDTQYF.

This clonotype was found a few times. The rearrangement links TRBV5-6 to TRBJ2-5; D ambiguous. The CDR3 contains 13 residues. Germline assignment: CDR1 SGHDT and CDR2 YYEEEE. V was cut by 4 bases and J by 7 bases, with 14 bases left in between. This chain's CDR3 is CASSLIRSGTQYF. In nucleotides, the CDR3 is TGTGCCAGCAGCCTAATCAGGAGTGGGACCCAGTACTTC.

Only a few counts were recorded for this clonotype. The V and J genes are TRBV6-1 and TRBJ2-1, with D possibly matching TRBD2 (6 bases). Germline CDR1 MNHNS, CDR2 SASEGT. V gave up 8 bases and J gave up 4 bases, with 18 bases separating them. The CDR3 is made up of 15 amino acids. The CDR3: CASAGTYGFYNEQFF. The CDR3 coding sequence is TGTGCCAGCGCCGGGACTTACGGTTTTTACAATGAGCAGTTCTTC.